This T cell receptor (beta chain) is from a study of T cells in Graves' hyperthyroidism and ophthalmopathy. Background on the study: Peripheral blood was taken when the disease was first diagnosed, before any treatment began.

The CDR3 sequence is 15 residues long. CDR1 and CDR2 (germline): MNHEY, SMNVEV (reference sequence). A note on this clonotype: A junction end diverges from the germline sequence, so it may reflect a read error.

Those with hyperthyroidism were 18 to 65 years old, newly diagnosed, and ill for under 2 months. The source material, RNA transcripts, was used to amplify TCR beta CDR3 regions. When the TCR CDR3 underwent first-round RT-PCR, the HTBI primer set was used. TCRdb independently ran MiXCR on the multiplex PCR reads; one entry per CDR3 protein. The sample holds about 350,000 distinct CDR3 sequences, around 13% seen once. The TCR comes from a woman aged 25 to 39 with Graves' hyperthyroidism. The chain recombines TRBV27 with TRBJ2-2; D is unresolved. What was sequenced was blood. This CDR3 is CASSLRPLNIGELFF. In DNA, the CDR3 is TGTGCCAGCAGTTTGAGACCGTTGAACATCGGGGAGCTGTTTTTT.